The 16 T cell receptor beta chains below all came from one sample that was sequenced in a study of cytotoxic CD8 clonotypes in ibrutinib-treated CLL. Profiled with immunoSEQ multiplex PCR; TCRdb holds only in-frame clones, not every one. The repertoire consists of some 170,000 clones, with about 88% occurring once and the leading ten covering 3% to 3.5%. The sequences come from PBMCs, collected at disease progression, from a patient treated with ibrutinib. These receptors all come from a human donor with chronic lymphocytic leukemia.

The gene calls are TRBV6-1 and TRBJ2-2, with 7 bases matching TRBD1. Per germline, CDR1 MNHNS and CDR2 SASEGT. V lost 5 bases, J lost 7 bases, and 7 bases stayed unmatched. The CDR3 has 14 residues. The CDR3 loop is CASSWTGGSGELFF. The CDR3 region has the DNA TGTGCCAGCAGTTGGACAGGCGGTAGCGGGGAGCTGTTTTTT.

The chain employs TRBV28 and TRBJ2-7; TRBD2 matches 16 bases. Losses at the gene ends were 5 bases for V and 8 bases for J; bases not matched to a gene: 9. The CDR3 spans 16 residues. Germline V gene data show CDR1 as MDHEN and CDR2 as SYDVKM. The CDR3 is CASSPGLAGGPPQQYF. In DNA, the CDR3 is TGTGCCAGCAGTCCGGGACTAGCGGGAGGGCCGCCCCAGCAGTACTTC.

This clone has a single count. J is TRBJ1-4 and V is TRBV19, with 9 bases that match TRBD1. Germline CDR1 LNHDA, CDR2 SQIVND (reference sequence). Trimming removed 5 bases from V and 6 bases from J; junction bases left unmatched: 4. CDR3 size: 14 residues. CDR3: CASSATGGDEKLFF. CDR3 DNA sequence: TGTGCCAGTAGTGCGACAGGGGGAGATGAAAAACTGTTTTTT.

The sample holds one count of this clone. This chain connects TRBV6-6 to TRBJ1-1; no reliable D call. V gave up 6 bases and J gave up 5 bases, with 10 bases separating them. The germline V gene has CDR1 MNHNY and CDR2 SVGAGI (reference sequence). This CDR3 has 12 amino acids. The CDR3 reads CASRSPETEAFF. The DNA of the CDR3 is TGTGCCAGCAGAAGTCCGGAGACTGAAGCTTTCTTT.

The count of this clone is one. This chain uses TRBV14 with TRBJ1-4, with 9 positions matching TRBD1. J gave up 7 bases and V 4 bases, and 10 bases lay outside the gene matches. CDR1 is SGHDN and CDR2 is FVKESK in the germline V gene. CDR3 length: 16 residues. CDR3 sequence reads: CASSRINRGLSEKLFF. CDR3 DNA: TGTGCCAGCAGCCGCATAAACAGGGGGCTAAGTGAAAAACTGTTTTTT.

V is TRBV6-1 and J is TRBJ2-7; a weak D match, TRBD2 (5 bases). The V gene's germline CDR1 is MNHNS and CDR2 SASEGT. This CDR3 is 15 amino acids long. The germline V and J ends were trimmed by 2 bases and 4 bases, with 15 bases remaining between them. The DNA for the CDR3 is TGTGCCAGCAGTGAACGGGAATGGACGAAGTACGAGCAGTACTTC. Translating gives CASSEREWTKYEQYF.

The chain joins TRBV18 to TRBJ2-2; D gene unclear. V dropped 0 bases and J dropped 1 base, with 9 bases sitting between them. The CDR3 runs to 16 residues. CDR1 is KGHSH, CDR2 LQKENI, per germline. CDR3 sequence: CASSPPSGMNTGELFF. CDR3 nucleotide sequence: TGTGCCAGCTCACCACCTTCGGGTATGAACACCGGGGAGCTGTTTTTT.

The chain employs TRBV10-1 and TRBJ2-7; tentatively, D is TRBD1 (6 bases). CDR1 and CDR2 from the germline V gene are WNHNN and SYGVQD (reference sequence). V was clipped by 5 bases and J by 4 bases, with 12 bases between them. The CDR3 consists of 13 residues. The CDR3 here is CASSRIGQYEQYF. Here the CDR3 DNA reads TGCGCCAGCAGTAGGATTGGACAGTACGAGCAGTACTTC.

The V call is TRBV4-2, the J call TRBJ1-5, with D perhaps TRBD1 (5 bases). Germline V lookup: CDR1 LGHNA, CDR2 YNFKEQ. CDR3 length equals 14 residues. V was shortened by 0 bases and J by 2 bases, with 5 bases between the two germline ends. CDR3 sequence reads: CASSQDRGNQPQHF. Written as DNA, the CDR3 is TGTGCCAGCAGCCAAGACAGGGGCAATCAGCCCCAGCATTTT.

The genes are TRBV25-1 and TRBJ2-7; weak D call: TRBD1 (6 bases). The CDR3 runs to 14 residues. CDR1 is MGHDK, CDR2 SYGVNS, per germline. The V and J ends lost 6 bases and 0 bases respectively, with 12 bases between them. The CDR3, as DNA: TGTGCCAGCAGAGAACAGGGTAGCTCCTACGAGCAGTACTTC. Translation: CASREQGSSYEQYF.

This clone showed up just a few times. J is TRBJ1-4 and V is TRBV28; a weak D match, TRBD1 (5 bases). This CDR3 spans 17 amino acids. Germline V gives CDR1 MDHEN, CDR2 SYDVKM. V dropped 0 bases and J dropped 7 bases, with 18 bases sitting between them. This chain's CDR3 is CASSLWETTRGGEKLFF. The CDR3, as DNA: TGTGCCAGCAGTTTATGGGAGACAACAAGGGGAGGTGAAAAACTGTTTTTT.

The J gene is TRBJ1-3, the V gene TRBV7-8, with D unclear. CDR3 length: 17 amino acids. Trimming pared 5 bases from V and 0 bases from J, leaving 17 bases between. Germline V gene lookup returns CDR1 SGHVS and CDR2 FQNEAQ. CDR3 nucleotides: TGTGCCAGCAGCGAGACGGGGTCCCTATTCTCTGGAAACACCATATATTTT. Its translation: CASSETGSLFSGNTIYF.

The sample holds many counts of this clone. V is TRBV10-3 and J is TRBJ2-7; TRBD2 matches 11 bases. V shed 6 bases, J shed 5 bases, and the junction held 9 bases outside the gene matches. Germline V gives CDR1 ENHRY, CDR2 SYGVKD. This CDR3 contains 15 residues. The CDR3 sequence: CAIRESTSGNHEQYF. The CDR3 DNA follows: TGTGCCATCAGGGAATCGACTAGCGGGAACCACGAGCAGTACTTC.

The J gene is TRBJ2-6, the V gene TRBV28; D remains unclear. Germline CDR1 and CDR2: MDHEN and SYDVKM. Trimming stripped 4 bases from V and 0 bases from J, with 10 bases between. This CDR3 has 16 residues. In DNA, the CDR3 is TGTGCCAGCAGTTCCCTGGGCCACTCTGGGGCCAACGTCCTGACTTTC. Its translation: CASSSLGHSGANVLTF.

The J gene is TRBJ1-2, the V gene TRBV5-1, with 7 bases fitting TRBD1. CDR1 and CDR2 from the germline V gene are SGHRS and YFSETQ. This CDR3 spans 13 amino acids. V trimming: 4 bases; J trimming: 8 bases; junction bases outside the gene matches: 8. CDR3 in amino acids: CASSQGGSVGYTF. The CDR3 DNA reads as TGCGCCAGCAGCCAGGGGGGGAGCGTCGGCTACACCTTC.

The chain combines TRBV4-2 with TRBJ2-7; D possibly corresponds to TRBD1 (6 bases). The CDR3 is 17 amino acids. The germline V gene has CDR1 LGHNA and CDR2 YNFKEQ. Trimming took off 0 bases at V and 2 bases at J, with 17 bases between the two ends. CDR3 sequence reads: CASSQDRRFTGTYEQYF. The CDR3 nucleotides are TGTGCCAGCAGCCAAGATAGGAGGTTCACAGGGACCTACGAGCAGTACTTC.